This T cell receptor (beta chain) was sequenced during a study of T cell responses to AZD1222 COVID-19 vaccine. Note on this clone: Its target is unknown.

Study-wide results and limits: With dominance at 160-218 and 743-854, vaccine-associated CD4 TCRs spanned spike. Reportedly, nearly half the spike-specific TCRs target unmutated variant regions.

Germline CDR1 is LGHDT and CDR2 is YNNKEL (reference sequence). The CDR3 has 17 amino acids. V gave up 1 base and J gave up 4 bases, with 17 bases separating them. The table came from immunoSEQ multiplex PCR; TCRdb's copy has only in-frame clones and leaves some out. The sample consists of 90,000 to 150,000 clones, around 87% of them appearing once. The rearrangement uses TRBV3-1 (or the pseudogene TRBV3-2) and TRBJ2-1; the D call may be TRBD1 or TRBD2 (5 bases each). This TCR was recovered from an adult in good health. The sample was peripheral blood, taken on day 0 of AZD1222 vaccination. CDR3 nucleotides: TGTGCCAGCAGCCAAGCCCTAGTGACAGAGGGGTACAATGAGCAGTTCTTC. This gives the protein CASSQALVTEGYNEQFF.